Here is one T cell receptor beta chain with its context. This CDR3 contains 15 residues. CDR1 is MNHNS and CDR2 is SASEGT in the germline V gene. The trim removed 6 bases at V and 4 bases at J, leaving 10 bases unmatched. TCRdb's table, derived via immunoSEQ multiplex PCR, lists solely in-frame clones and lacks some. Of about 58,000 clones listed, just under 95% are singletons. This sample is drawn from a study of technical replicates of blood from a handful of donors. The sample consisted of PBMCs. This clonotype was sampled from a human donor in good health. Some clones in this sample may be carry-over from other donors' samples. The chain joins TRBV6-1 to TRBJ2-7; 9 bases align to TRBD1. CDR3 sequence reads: CASSYLGTGPYEQYF. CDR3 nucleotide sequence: TGTGCCAGCAGCTACCTCGGGACAGGGCCGTACGAGCAGTACTTC.